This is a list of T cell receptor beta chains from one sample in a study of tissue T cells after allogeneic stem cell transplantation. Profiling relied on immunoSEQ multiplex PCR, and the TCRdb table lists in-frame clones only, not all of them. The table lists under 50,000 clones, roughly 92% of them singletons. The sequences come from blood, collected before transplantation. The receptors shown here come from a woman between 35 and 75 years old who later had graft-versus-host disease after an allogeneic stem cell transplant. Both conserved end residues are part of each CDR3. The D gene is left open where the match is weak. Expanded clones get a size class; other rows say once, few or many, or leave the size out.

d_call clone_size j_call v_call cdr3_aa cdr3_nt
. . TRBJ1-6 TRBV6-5 CAARSGITPLHF TGTGCCGCCCGTTCAGGGATCACACCCCTCCACTTT
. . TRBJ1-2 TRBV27 CASSGFSGEGYTF TGTGCCAGCAGTGGGTTTTCGGGGGAGGGCTACACCTTC
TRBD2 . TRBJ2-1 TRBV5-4 CASSFQAGSNEQFF TGTGCCAGCAGCTTTCAAGCGGGAAGCAATGAGCAGTTCTTC
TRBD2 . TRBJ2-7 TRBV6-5 CASSYSIGLGLEQYF TGTGCCAGCAGTTACTCGATAGGACTAGGACTCGAGCAGTACTTC
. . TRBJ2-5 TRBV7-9 CASRRDQETQYF TGTGCCAGCAGACGGGATCAAGAGACCCAGTACTTC
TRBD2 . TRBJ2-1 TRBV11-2 CASSRGLAGKYNEQFF TGTGCCAGCAGCCGCGGACTAGCGGGGAAATACAATGAGCAGTTCTTC
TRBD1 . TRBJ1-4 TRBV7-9 CASSWGQGAREKLFF TGTGCCAGCAGCTGGGGACAGGGGGCTCGTGAAAAACTGTTTTTT
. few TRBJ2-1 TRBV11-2 CASSGRLGNEQFF TGTGCCAGCAGCGGCCGACTAGGCAATGAGCAGTTCTTC
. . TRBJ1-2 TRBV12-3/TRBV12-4 CASSTFRYGYTF TGTGCCAGCAGCACCTTTCGCTATGGCTACACCTTC
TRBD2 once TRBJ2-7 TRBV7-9 CASSSRGGLTSYEQYF TGTGCCAGCAGCTCCCGGGGGGGACTCACCTCCTACGAGCAGTACTTC
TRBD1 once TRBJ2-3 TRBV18 CASSPPGTGSGTDTQYF TGTGCCAGCTCACCTCCCGGGACAGGATCTGGTACAGATACGCAGTATTTT
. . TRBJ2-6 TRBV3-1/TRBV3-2 CASRPWSNSGANVLTF TGTGCCAGCAGACCTTGGAGCAACTCTGGGGCCAACGTCCTGACTTTC
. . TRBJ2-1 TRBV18 CASSPIFTFHEQFF TGTGCCAGCTCACCAATCTTTACCTTCCATGAGCAGTTCTTC
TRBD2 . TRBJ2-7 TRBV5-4 CASSTTASGRMNEQYF TGTGCCAGCAGCACCACCGCTAGCGGGAGAATGAACGAGCAGTACTTC
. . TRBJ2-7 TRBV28 CASSPAGGGARQYF TGTGCCAGCAGCCCGGCCGGCGGAGGGGCTAGGCAGTACTTC
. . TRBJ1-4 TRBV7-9 CASSLPGDTELFF TGTGCCAGCAGCTTACCGGGCGACACCGAACTGTTTTTT